This TCR beta chain appears in the sequencing data of a study of cytomegalovirus exposure and HLA in healthy donors. Study conclusions and caveats: Published work reported that the classifier diagnosed cytomegalovirus status with high specificity and sensitivity.

In regard to this clone: The antigen is unknown.

V was clipped by 6 bases and J by 8 bases; unmatched bases: 5. CDR1 is LNHDA and CDR2 is SQIVND in the germline V gene (reference sequence). The CDR3 covers 13 residues. The PCR was carried out with 60 Vbeta primers and 13 Jbeta primers. The assay was immunoSEQ multiplex PCR, and TCRdb's table has in-frame clones only and misses some. Altogether over 200,000 clones are present, around 89% being singletons, with the ten largest covering less than 1.2%. The sequencing input was PBMCs. The chain couples TRBV19 to TRBJ2-1; 9 bases match TRBD2. The TCR was taken from a woman aged 18 to 35 in good health and CMV-seronegative. Here the CDR3 DNA reads TGTGCCAGTAGATTAGCGGGGGTTGATGAGCAGTTCTTC. Its translation: CASRLAGVDEQFF.